A single sample is the source of the 9 T cell receptor beta chains below, sequenced in a study of vaccination and CD4 T cells after COVID-19. Treatment specified: 10-day PBMC culture with coronavirus spike peptide pools or control peptides (ViraFEST assay). Antigens of these TCRs are unknown. The Oncomine TCR Beta short-read assay sequenced DNA from cultured CD4+ T cells. TCRdb fed the PCR reads into MiXCR, producing one record per CDR3 protein. Here the sample spans approximately 12,000 distinct CDR3 sequences, 60% being singletons. The sequenced sample was CD4+ T cells from blood, cultured in vitro, obtained before SARS-CoV-2 vaccination. All receptors come from a human donor who had recovered from COVID-19.

This clonotype has just a few counts. V usage is TRBV6-2 or TRBV6-3 and J usage is TRBJ1-1, with 7 bases that match TRBD1. Per germline, CDR1 MNHEY and CDR2 SVGEGT. This CDR3 is built from 14 residues. J gave up 4 bases and V 8 bases, and 10 bases lay outside the gene matches. CDR3 coding DNA: TGTGCCAGCCATACTAGGGGACAGATCACTGAAGCTTTCTTT. This sequence encodes CASHTRGQITEAFF.

The chain has TRBV6-2 or TRBV6-3 and TRBJ1-5; D remains unclear. In germline, CDR1 is MNHEY, CDR2 SVGEGT. The CDR3 covers 15 residues. Trimming stripped 5 bases from V and 4 bases from J, with 15 bases between. The CDR3 spells CASSPWTSTNQPQHF. The CDR3 DNA reads TGTGCCAGCAGTCCGTGGACGTCCACTAATCAGCCCCAGCATTTT.

The rearrangement uses TRBV7-2 and TRBJ1-2; D possibly corresponds to TRBD1 (5 bases). Germline V gene data show CDR1 as SGHTA and CDR2 as FQGNSA. Trimming removed 1 base at V and 5 bases at J, with 14 bases between. The CDR3 extends over 15 amino acids. CDR3 DNA sequence: TGTGCCAGCAGCTTAGACCTCAGTGGGGGATATGGCTACACCTTC. It codes for CASSLDLSGGYGYTF.

The chain uses TRBV20-1 and TRBJ1-1; 8 positions match TRBD1. Germline loops: CDR1 DFQATT, CDR2 SNEGSKA (reference sequence). The CDR3 runs to 13 residues. Trimming took 3 bases from V and 4 from J; bases not matched to a gene: 4. The CDR3 sequence: CSASGGTGTEAFF. In DNA, the CDR3 is TGCAGTGCTAGTGGCGGGACAGGCACTGAAGCTTTCTTT.

The rearrangement links TRBV7-9 to TRBJ1-5; D not resolved. CDR1 and CDR2 from the germline V gene are SEHNR and FQNEAQ (reference sequence). V lost 0 bases, J lost 6 bases, and 12 bases lay in between. There are 15 residues in the CDR3. For the CDR3, the DNA is TGTGCCAGCAGCTTAGCAGAGGGCCTCGGTCAGCCCCAGCATTTT. It is translated as CASSLAEGLGQPQHF. The entire variable domain, with the rest obtained from reference TRBV7-9 and TRBJ1-5, is as follows: DTGVSQNPRHKITKRGQNVTFRCDPISEHNRLYWYRQTLGQGPEFLTYFQNEAQLEKSRLLSDRFSAERPKGSFSTLEIQRTEQGDSAMYLCASSLAEGLGQPQHFGDGTRLSIL.

The V and J genes are TRBV6-5 and TRBJ1-2; D perhaps matches TRBD1 (6 bases). The CDR3 extends over 16 amino acids. Germline CDR1 and CDR2: MNHEY and SVGAGI. The V and J ends lost 0 bases and 3 bases respectively, with 14 bases between them. Written as DNA, the CDR3 is TGTGCCAGCAGTTACTCCCCGGGGGGGCGCGACTATGGCTACACCTTC. The encoded protein is CASSYSPGGRDYGYTF.

This chain uses TRBV6-2 or TRBV6-3 with TRBJ2-7; no firm D call. The length of the CDR3 is 11 residues. V shed 8 bases and J shed 3 bases, with 8 bases lying between them. Germline CDR1 and CDR2: MNHEY and SVGEGT. The CDR3 nucleotides are TGTGCCAGCCATACGGGCTACGAGCAGTACTTC. Translated: CASHTGYEQYF.

The V and J genes are TRBV7-6 and TRBJ2-3; no clear D. The CDR3 is made up of 12 amino acids. V lost 5 bases to trimming and J lost 6 bases, with 9 bases between them. The germline CDR1 and CDR2 sequences are SGHVS and FNYEAQ. Written as DNA, the CDR3 is TGTGCCAGCAGCGAGCATAGGGATACGCAGTATTTT. This gives the protein CASSEHRDTQYF.

V is TRBV5-1 and J is TRBJ1-2; D is ambiguous. The CDR3 sequence is 14 residues long. V lost 0 bases and J lost 4, with 10 bases in between. Germline CDR1 is SGHRS and CDR2 is YFSETQ. The CDR3 loop reads CASSLVGGLYGYTF. As DNA, the CDR3 is TGCGCCAGCAGCTTGGTGGGAGGGCTCTATGGCTACACCTTC.